The 25 T cell receptor beta chains below were found in one sample sequenced in a study of CD8+ T cells in alopecia areata. Extracted from the samples, RNA was reverse transcribed into cDNA to serve as the sequencing template. Assay used: immunoSEQ multiplex PCR; TCRdb lists only in-frame clones, some missing. The data show some 170,000 clones, with 59% seen just once and 14% to 15% held by the top ten. Sequenced material: CD4+ T cells sorted from blood, taken at week 0. Receptors were obtained from a human donor with alopecia areata.

V usage is TRBV18 and J usage is TRBJ2-5; D is unresolved. Trimming stripped 3 bases from V and 4 bases from J, with 3 bases between. Germline V gene lookup returns CDR1 KGHSH and CDR2 LQKENI. This CDR3 contains 11 residues. DNA for the CDR3: TGTGCCAGCTCACCTGCAGAGACCCAGTACTTC. Translated, it gives CASSPAETQYF.

The chain uses TRBV30 and TRBJ2-7; D is possibly TRBD1 (5 bases). This CDR3 is 13 amino acids long. V was trimmed by 3 bases and J by 4 bases, leaving 13 bases between them. The V gene's germline CDR1 is GTSNPN and CDR2 SVGIG (reference sequence). CDR3 sequence reads: CAWSLLQEYEQYF. The CDR3 bases are TGTGCCTGGAGCCTTTTACAGGAGTACGAGCAGTACTTC.

This rearrangement joins TRBV2 to TRBJ2-5; 8 positions agree with TRBD1. The CDR3 sequence is 12 residues long. Trimming took 8 bases from V and 4 from J; bases not matched to a gene: 3. CDR1 and CDR2 (germline): SNHLY, FYNNEI. CDR3 residues: CASGDRGETQYF. In DNA form, the CDR3 reads TGTGCCAGCGGCGACAGGGGAGAGACCCAGTACTTC. Combining the CDR3 with reference TRBV2 and TRBJ2-5 gives the whole variable domain EPEVTQTPSHQVTQMGQEVILRCVPISNHLYFYWYRQILGQKVEFLVSFYNNEISEKSEIFDDQFSVERPDGSNFTLKIRSTKLEDSAMYFCASGDRGETQYFGPGTRLLVL.

V and J are TRBV10-2 and TRBJ2-2; tentatively, D is TRBD1 (6 bases). CDR3 size: 15 residues. Trimming took 5 bases from V and 0 from J, leaving 10 bases between them. Germline values: CDR1 WSHSY, CDR2 SAAADI. CDR3 protein: CASSSGTTNTGELFF. The CDR3 DNA is TGCGCCAGCAGTTCCGGGACAACGAACACCGGGGAGCTGTTTTTT.

The rearrangement uses TRBV6-1 and TRBJ1-5, with D hard to call. Germline V lookup: CDR1 MNHNS, CDR2 SASEGT. V was pared by 2 bases and J by 3 bases, with 14 bases between. The CDR3 contains 16 residues. CDR3 in amino acids: CASSEYLVGNNQPQHF. The CDR3 bases are TGTGCCAGCAGTGAATATTTAGTCGGAAACAATCAGCCCCAGCATTTT.

This rearrangement joins TRBV6-1 to TRBJ1-3; no clear D gene. The germline V and J ends were trimmed by 5 bases and 0 bases, with 8 bases remaining between them. Looked up from germline, CDR1 is MNHNS and CDR2 is SASEGT. The CDR3 is 14 residues long. The chain's CDR3 is CASSTDYSGNTIYF. For the CDR3, the DNA is TGTGCCAGCAGTACAGACTACTCTGGAAACACCATATATTTT.

This sequence joins TRBV6-5 and TRBJ1-6; a possible D gene is TRBD1 (6 bases). Per the germline V gene, CDR1 is MNHEY and CDR2 is SVGAGI. Trimming shortened V by 4 bases and J by 10 bases, and 17 bases separated the two germline ends. The CDR3 has 15 residues. Here the CDR3 DNA reads TGTGCCAGCAGTTCAGCAGTGATTAGGGGGTCACCCCTCCACTTT. Amino acid sequence: CASSSAVIRGSPLHF.

The chain uses TRBV30 and TRBJ1-5; a possible D gene is TRBD1 (5 bases). With 4 bases removed from V and 9 bases from J, the gap between germline ends came to 22 bases. Germline V gene data show CDR1 as GTSNPN and CDR2 as SVGIG (reference sequence). This CDR3 spans 15 amino acids. CDR3 nucleotide sequence: TGTGCCTGGAACGAACGGGGCTCTACGAACGGGCCCCAGCATTTT. Its protein product is CAWNERGSTNGPQHF.

The chain is built from TRBV27 and TRBJ1-2, with TRBD1 matching 8 bases. CDR1 and CDR2 (germline): MNHEY, SMNVEV (reference sequence). The CDR3 sequence is 18 residues long. Unmatched junction bases numbered 19, after V lost 8 bases and J lost 2 bases. CDR3 region: CASSLRPRRDRLNYGYTF. CDR3 DNA sequence: TGTGCCAGCTCGCTTAGACCCCGCCGGGACAGGCTAAACTATGGCTACACCTTC.

This chain joins TRBV30 and TRBJ2-1; D may be TRBD2 (5 bases). Between the trimmed V and J ends, which lost 5 bases and 5 bases, there was a span of 13 bases. This CDR3 region has 13 residues. Germline values: CDR1 GTSNPN, CDR2 SVGIG (reference sequence). CDR3 sequence reads: CAWSGPGNNEQFF. CDR3 sequence (DNA): TGTGCCTGGTCTGGTCCGGGAAACAATGAGCAGTTCTTC.

This clone was recorded a few times. The rearrangement links TRBV2 to TRBJ2-7; maybe TRBD1 (6 bases). Trimming stripped 1 base from V and 3 bases from J, with 7 bases between. CDR3 size: 13 residues. Germline V gives CDR1 SNHLY, CDR2 FYNNEI. CDR3 protein: CASSEDRVYEQYF. CDR3 nucleotides: TGTGCCAGCAGTGAAGACAGGGTCTACGAGCAGTACTTC.

This sequence joins TRBV7-2 and TRBJ2-4; D might be TRBD1 or TRBD2, each matching 6 bases. This CDR3 comprises 13 residues. Germline V gene data show CDR1 as SGHTA and CDR2 as FQGNSA. V shed 6 bases and J shed 8 bases, with 14 bases lying between them. As DNA, the CDR3 is TGTGCCAGCAGGTCACCAGGGGAGGACATTCAGTACTTC. Translating gives CASRSPGEDIQYF.

The chain joins TRBV29-1 to TRBJ2-3; D is unresolved. The CDR3 has 11 amino acids. The germline V and J ends were trimmed by 4 bases and 5 bases, with 7 bases remaining between them. Germline CDR1 SQVTM, CDR2 ANQGSEA. The CDR3 nucleotides are TGCAGCGTTGTTCGAGGAGATACGCAGTATTTT. It codes for CSVVRGDTQYF.

This sequence joins TRBV11-1 and TRBJ2-1, with TRBD2 matching 8 bases. Trimming removed 5 bases from V and 6 bases from J; junction bases left unmatched: 12. The CDR3 is made up of 16 amino acids. CDR1 is SGHAT, CDR2 FQDESV, per germline (reference sequence). The CDR3 bases are TGTGCCAGCAGCCCCGCGGAGAAGCGGGGGAGCAATGAGCAGTTCTTC. Translation gives CASSPAEKRGSNEQFF.

This chain connects TRBV6-1 to TRBJ1-6, with a tentative D call TRBD1 (5 bases). The germline V gene encodes CDR1 MNHNS and CDR2 SASEGT. CDR3 size: 13 residues. With 6 bases removed from V and 8 bases from J, the gap between germline ends came to 11 bases. DNA for the CDR3: TGTGCCAGCAGCCTGATGGGGGATTCACCCCTCCACTTT. This gives the protein CASSLMGDSPLHF.

The rearrangement uses TRBV30 and TRBJ1-1; D ambiguous. V lost 0 bases to trimming and J lost 3 bases, with 8 bases between them. This CDR3 spans 13 amino acids. Germline values: CDR1 GTSNPN, CDR2 SVGIG (reference sequence). CDR3 in DNA: TGTGCCTGGAGTGTACGGCGGGACACTGAAGCTTTCTTT. It specifies CAWSVRRDTEAFF.

The chain employs TRBV25-1 and TRBJ1-2; 8 nucleotides agree with TRBD1. CDR1 and CDR2 (germline): MGHDK, SYGVNS. V was clipped by 6 bases and J by 0 bases; unmatched bases: 3. CDR3 length: 14 residues. The CDR3 coding sequence is TGTGCCAGCAGCACACAGGGGGCTAACTATGGCTACACCTTC. Translated: CASSTQGANYGYTF.

This chain connects TRBV7-9 to TRBJ2-2, with D tentatively TRBD1 (5 bases). In germline, CDR1 is SEHNR, CDR2 FQNEAQ (reference sequence). V gave up 2 bases and J gave up 3 bases, with 7 bases separating them. The CDR3 spans 14 residues. Here the CDR3 DNA reads TGTGCCAGCAGCTTAACACAGGACACCGGGGAGCTGTTTTTT. Protein product: CASSLTQDTGELFF.

This chain connects TRBV15 to TRBJ2-4; 8 nucleotides agree with TRBD1. The V and J ends lost 0 bases and 8 bases, in that order; junction bases with no gene match: 6. In germline, CDR1 is LNHNV, CDR2 YYDKDF (reference sequence). This CDR3 region has 15 residues. The CDR3 region is CATSRDQGAGDIQYF. CDR3 bases: TGTGCCACCAGCAGAGATCAGGGGGCCGGGGACATTCAGTACTTC.

The V gene is TRBV5-1, the J gene TRBJ1-1; a possible D gene is TRBD1 (5 bases). The CDR3 contains 13 residues. CDR1 is SGHRS, CDR2 YFSETQ, per germline. Trimming pared 2 bases from V and 4 bases from J, leaving 9 bases between. In DNA form, the CDR3 reads TGCGCCAGCAGCTTCGGGGGGATCACTGAAGCTTTCTTT. Translating it yields CASSFGGITEAFF.

This clone has more than one count but fewer than ten. With a much larger clone just one base away, this may be a read error. This rearrangement joins TRBV5-1 to TRBJ2-2; 9 nucleotides line up with TRBD1. Germline V gene sequence: CDR1 SGHRS, CDR2 YFSETQ. V was pared by 4 bases and J by 3 bases, with 1 base of the junction left unmatched. This CDR3 is 14 amino acids long. CDR3 sequence: CASSDRGDTGELFF. The DNA of the CDR3 is TGCGCCAGCAGCGACAGGGGGGACACCGGGGAGCTGTTTTTT.

This chain links TRBV5-1 with TRBJ2-7, with 12 bases matching TRBD2. This CDR3 is built from 13 residues. Germline CDR1 SGHRS, CDR2 YFSETQ. V shed 4 bases and J 6 bases; nucleotides not matched to a gene: 2. The CDR3 region has the DNA TGCGCCAGCAGCACACTAGCGGGGGGCGAGCAGTACTTC. It translates to CASSTLAGGEQYF.

Comment on this clone: The sample holds other DNA sequences that translate to the same CDR3. The CDR3 DNA follows: TGCAGCGTTGTCAGAGGGAACACCGGGGAGCTGTTTTTT. Translation: CSVVRGNTGELFF. V usage is TRBV29-1 and J usage is TRBJ2-2; no definite D call. This CDR3 comprises 13 residues. V dropped 4 bases and J dropped 1 base, with 7 bases sitting between them. Germline V gene sequence: CDR1 SQVTM, CDR2 ANQGSEA.

This chain joins TRBV20-1 and TRBJ2-5; no clear D gene. Trimming pared 3 bases from V and 5 bases from J, leaving 7 bases between. The CDR3 totals 11 residues. CDR1 and CDR2 from the germline V gene are DFQATT and SNEGSKA (reference sequence). CDR3 nucleotides: TGCAGTGCTAGTACGATGGAGACCCAGTACTTC. It specifies CSASTMETQYF.

The V and J genes are TRBV9 and TRBJ1-2, with 8 bases fitting TRBD1. V was clipped by 3 bases and J by 8 bases; unmatched bases: 12. In germline, CDR1 is SGDLS, CDR2 YYNGEE. There are 15 residues in the CDR3. The CDR3: CASSARTGTLEGYTF. CDR3 bases: TGTGCCAGCAGCGCCCGGACAGGGACTCTTGAGGGCTACACCTTC.